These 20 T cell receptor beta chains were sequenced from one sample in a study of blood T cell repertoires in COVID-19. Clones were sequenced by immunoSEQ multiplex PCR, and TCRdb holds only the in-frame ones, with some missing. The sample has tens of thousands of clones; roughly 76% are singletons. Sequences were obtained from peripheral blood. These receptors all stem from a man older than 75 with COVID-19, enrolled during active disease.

This CDR3 is CATSDPLFPYVLTF. The CDR3 DNA reads as TGTGCCACCAGTGACCCCCTTTTCCCCTACGTCCTGACTTTC. The rearrangement links TRBV24-1 to TRBJ2-6; D gene ambiguous. Germline CDR1 and CDR2: KGHDR and SFDVKD. Trimming took 4 bases from V and 11 from J, leaving 14 bases between them. The CDR3 is 14 amino acids.

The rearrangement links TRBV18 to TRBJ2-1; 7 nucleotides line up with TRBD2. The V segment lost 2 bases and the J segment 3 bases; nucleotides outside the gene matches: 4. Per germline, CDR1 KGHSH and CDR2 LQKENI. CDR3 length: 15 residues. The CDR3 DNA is TGTGCCAGCTCACCAGTAGCGGGTTTCTACAATGAGCAGTTCTTC. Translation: CASSPVAGFYNEQFF.

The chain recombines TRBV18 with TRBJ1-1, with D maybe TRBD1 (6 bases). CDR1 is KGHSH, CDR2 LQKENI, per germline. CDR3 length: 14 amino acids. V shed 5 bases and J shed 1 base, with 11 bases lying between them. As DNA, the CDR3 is TGTGCCAGCTCATCTACAGGGTCGAACACTGAAGCTTTCTTT. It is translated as CASSSTGSNTEAFF.

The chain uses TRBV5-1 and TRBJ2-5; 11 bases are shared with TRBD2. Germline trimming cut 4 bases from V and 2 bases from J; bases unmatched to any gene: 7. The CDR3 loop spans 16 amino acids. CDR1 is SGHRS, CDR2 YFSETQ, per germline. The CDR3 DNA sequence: TGCGCCAGCAGCATATCGATAGCGGGGGGGCAAGAGACCCAGTACTTC. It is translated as CASSISIAGGQETQYF.

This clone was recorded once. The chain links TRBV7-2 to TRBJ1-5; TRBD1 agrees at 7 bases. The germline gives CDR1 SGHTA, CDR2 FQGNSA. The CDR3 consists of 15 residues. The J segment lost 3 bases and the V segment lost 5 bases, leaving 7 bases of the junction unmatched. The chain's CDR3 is CASSPRGLINQPQHF. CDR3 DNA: TGTGCCAGCAGCCCCAGGGGGTTGATCAATCAGCCCCAGCATTTT.

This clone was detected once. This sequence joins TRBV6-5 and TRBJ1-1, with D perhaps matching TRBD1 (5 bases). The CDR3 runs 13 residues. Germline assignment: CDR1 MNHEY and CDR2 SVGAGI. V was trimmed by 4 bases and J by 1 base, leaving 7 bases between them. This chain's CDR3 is CASSLTENTEAFF. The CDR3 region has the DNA TGTGCCAGCAGTTTGACAGAGAACACTGAAGCTTTCTTT.

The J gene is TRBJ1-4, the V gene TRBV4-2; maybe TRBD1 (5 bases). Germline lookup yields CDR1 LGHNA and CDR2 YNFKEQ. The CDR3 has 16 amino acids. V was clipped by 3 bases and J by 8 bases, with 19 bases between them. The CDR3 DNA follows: TGTGCCAGCAGCCAGGCCCAGGGCGCCCGTAAAGAAAAACTGTTTTTT. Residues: CASSQAQGARKEKLFF.

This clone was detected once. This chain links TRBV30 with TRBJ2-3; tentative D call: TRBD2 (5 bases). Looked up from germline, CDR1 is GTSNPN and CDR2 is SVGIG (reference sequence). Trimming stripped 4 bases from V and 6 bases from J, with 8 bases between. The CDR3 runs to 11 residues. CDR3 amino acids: CAWTSSDTQYF. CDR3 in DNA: TGTGCCTGGACTAGCTCGGATACGCAGTATTTT.

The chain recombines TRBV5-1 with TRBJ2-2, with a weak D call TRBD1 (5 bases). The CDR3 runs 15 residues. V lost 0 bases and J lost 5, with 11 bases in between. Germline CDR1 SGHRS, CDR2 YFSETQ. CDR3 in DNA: TGCGCCAGCAGCTTGGAAGGGGAAGGGACCGGGGAGCTGTTTTTT. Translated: CASSLEGEGTGELFF.

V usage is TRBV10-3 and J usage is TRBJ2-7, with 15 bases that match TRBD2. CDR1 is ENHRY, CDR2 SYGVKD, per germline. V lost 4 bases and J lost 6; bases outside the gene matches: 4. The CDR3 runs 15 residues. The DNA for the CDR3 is TGTGCCATCAGTGGGACTAGCGGGGGGGCCGGCGAGCAGTACTTC. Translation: CAISGTSGGAGEQYF.

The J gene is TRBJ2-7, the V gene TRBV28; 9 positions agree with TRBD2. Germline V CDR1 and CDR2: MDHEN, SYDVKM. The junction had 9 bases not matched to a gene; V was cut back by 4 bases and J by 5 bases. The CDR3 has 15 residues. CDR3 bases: TGTGCCAGCAGTTCCCTTCTTAGCGGGAGAAACGAGCAGTACTTC. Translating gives CASSSLLSGRNEQYF.

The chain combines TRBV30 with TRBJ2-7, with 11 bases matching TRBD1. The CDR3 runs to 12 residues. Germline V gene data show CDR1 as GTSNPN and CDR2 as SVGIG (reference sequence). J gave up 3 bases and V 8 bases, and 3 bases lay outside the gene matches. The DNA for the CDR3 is TGTGCCACCGGGACAGGGGGCTACGAGCAGTACTTC. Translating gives CATGTGGYEQYF. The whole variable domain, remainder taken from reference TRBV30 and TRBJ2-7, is SQTIHQWPATLVQPVGSPLSLECTVEGTSNPNLYWYRQAAGRGLQLLFYSVGIGQISSEVPQNLSASRPQDRQFILSSKKLLLSDSGFYLCATGTGGYEQYFGPGTRLTVT.

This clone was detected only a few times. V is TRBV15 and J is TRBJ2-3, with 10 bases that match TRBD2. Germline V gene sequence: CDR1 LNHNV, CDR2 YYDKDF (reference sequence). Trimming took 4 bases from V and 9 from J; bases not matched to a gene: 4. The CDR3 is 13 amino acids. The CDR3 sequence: CATSTRTSGTQYF. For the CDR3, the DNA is TGTGCCACCAGCACCCGGACTAGCGGAACGCAGTATTTT.

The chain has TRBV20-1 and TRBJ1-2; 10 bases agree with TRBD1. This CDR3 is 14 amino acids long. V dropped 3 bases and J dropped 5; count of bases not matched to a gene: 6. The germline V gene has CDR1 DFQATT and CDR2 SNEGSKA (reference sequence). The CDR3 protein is CSASPGQGTYGYTF. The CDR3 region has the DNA TGCAGTGCTAGTCCGGGACAGGGGACATATGGCTACACCTTC.

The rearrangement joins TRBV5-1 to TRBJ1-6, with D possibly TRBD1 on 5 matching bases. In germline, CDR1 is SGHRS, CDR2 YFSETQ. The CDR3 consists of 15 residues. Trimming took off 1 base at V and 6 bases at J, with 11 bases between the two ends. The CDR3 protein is CASSLRQGSNSPLHF. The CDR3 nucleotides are TGCGCCAGCAGCTTGAGGCAGGGCAGTAATTCACCCCTCCACTTT.

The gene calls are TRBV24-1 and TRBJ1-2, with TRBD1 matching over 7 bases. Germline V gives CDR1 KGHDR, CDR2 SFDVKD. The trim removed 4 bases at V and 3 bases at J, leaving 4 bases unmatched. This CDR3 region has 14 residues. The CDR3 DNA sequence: TGTGCCACCAGTGACCCGGACAGGTACTATGGCTACACCTTC. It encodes CATSDPDRYYGYTF.

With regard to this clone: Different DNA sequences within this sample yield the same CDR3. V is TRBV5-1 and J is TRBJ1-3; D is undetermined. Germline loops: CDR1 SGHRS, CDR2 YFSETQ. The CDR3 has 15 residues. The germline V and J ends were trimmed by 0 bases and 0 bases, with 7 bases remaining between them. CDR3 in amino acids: CASSLDGSSGNTIYF. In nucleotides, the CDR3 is TGCGCCAGCAGCTTGGATGGCTCCTCTGGAAACACCATATATTTT. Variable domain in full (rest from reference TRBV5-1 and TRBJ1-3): KAGVTQTPRYLIKTRGQQVTLSCSPISGHRSVSWYQQTPGQGLQFLFEYFSETQRNKGNFPGRFSGRQFSNSRSEMNVSTLELGDSALYLCASSLDGSSGNTIYFGEGSWLTVV.

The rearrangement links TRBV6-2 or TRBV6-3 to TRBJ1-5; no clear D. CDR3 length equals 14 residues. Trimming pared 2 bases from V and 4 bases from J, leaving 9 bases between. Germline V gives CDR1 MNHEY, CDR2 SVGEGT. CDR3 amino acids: CASSYTEINQPQHF. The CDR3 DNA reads TGTGCCAGCAGTTACACAGAGATTAATCAGCCCCAGCATTTT.

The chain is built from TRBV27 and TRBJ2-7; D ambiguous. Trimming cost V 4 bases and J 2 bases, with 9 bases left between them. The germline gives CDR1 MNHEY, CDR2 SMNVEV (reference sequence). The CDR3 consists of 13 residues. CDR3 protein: CASSSDGAYEQYF. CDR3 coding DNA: TGTGCCAGCAGTTCCGACGGAGCCTACGAGCAGTACTTC.

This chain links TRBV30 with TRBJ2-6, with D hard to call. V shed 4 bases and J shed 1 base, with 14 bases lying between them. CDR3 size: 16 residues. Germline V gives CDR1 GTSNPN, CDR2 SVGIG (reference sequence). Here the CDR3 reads CAWTPRRASGANVLTF. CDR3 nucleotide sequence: TGTGCCTGGACGCCGCGGAGAGCTTCTGGGGCCAACGTCCTGACTTTC.